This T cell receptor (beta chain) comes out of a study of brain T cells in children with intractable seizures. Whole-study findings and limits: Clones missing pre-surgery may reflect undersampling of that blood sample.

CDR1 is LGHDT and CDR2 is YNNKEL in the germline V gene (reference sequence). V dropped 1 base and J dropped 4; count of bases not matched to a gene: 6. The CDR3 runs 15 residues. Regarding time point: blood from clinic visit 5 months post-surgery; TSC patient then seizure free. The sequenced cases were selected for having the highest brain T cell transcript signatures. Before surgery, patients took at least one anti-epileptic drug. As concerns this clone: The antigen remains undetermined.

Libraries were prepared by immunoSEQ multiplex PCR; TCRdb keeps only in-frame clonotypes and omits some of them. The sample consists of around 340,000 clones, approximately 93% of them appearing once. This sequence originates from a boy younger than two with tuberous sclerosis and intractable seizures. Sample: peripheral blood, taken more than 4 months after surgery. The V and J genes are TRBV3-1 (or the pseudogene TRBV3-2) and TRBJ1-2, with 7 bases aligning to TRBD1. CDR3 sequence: CASSQVFEGAYGYTF. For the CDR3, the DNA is TGTGCCAGCAGCCAAGTTTTTGAGGGGGCCTATGGCTACACCTTC.